This T cell receptor beta chain was recorded in a study of blood T cell repertoires in COVID-19. Looking at the study overall: COVID-19 samples collected from the United States, Italy and Spain covered acute and convalescent phases. The analysed material was cDNA or gDNA that came from T cells, B-cell-depleted T cells, or PBMCs.

The CDR3 length is 15 residues. V trimming: 4 bases; J trimming: 6 bases; junction bases outside the gene matches: 9. Germline CDR1 SGDLS, CDR2 YYNGEE. Authors' analysis steps: For nucleated cells, counts were estimated from reference gene primer amplification. The table came from immunoSEQ multiplex PCR; TCRdb's copy has only in-frame clones and leaves some out. The D gene and trimming were derived from the DNA, and the V and J assignments and clone size from that table. The sample records about 150,000 clones, 65% to 85% being singletons. The rearrangement joins TRBV9 to TRBJ2-7; TRBD1 matches at 11 bases. Source material: peripheral blood. The TCR comes from a man in his sixties with active or convalescent COVID-19. The CDR3 region has the DNA TGTGCCAGCAGCCCTAGGACAGGGGGCCTCTTCGAGCAGTACTTC. It specifies CASSPRTGGLFEQYF.